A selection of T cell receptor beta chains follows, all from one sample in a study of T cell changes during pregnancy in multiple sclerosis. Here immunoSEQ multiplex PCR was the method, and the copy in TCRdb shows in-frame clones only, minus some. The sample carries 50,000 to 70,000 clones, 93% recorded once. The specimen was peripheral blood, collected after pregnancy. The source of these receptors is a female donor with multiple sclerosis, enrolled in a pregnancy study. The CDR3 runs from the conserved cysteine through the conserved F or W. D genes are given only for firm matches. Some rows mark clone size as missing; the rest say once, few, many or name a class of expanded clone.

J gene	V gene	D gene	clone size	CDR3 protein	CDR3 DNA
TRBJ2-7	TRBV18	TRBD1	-	CASSPLHGTGGIYEQYF	TGTGCCAGCTCACCATTGCACGGGACAGGGGGCATCTACGAGCAGTACTTC
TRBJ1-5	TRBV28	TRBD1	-	CASSLLQGRGPQHF	TGTGCCAGCAGTTTATTACAGGGGCGGGGACCCCAGCATTTT
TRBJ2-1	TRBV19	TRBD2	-	CASSSRLAGSYNEQFF	TGTGCCAGTAGTTCGAGACTAGCGGGAAGCTACAATGAGCAGTTCTTC
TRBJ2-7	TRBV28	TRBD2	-	CATKPGGSSYEQYF	TGTGCCACCAAGCCGGGGGGAAGCTCCTACGAGCAGTACTTC
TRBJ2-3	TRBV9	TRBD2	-	CASSVGAGGVTDTQYF	TGTGCCAGCAGCGTAGGGGCGGGAGGGGTCACAGATACGCAGTATTTT
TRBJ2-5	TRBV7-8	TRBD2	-	CASSLNAGVGETQYF	TGTGCCAGCAGCTTAAACGCGGGAGTAGGGGAGACCCAGTACTTC
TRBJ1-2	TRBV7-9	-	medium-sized	CASSLRVIYGYTF	TGTGCCAGCAGCCTCAGGGTCATCTATGGCTACACCTTC
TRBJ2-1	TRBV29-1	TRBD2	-	CSVRTSGSGEQFF	TGCAGCGTTAGGACTAGCGGGAGTGGGGAGCAGTTCTTC
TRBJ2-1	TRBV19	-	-	CASSIDQTGDNEQFF	TGTGCCAGTAGTATAGACCAGACAGGTGACAATGAGCAGTTCTTC
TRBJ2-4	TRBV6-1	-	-	CASSDRGAAKNIQYF	TGTGCCAGCAGTGACAGGGGAGCAGCCAAAAACATTCAGTACTTC
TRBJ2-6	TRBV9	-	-	CASSVGGGNSGANVLTF	TGTGCCAGCAGCGTAGGAGGGGGAAATTCTGGGGCCAACGTCCTGACTTTC
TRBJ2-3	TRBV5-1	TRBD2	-	CASSVPTTSGATDRTDTQYF	TGCGCCAGCAGCGTACCAACGACTAGCGGGGCCACTGACCGGACAGATACGCAGTATTTT
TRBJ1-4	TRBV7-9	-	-	CASSRQDYQKLFF	TGTGCCAGCAGCCGACAGGATTATCAGAAACTGTTTTTT
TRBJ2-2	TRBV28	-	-	CASSSAGAGTGELFF	TGTGCCAGCAGTTCCGCGGGGGCGGGCACCGGGGAGCTGTTTTTT
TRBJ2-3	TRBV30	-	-	CAWSHLGAPDTQYF	TGTGCCTGGAGTCACCTAGGGGCCCCCGATACGCAGTATTTT
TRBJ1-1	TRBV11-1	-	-	CASSLTGLRNTEAFF	TGTGCCAGCAGCTTAACGGGACTCCGAAACACTGAAGCTTTCTTT
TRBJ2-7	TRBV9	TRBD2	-	CASSPSGSREQYF	TGTGCCAGCAGCCCGAGCGGGAGCCGCGAGCAGTACTTC
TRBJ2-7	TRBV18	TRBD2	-	CASSPQGGSGYEQYF	TGTGCCAGCTCACCACAGGGCGGGAGCGGATACGAGCAGTACTTC
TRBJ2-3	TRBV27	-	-	CASSLSRRDTDTQYF	TGTGCCAGCAGTTTATCGAGGCGGGACACAGATACGCAGTATTTT
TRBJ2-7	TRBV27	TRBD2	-	CASRLGVAGVAEQYF	TGTGCCAGCAGACTCGGAGTCGCGGGAGTCGCCGAGCAGTACTTC
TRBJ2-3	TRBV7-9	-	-	CASSSLSGSTDTQYF	TGTGCCAGCAGCTCCCTTAGCGGAAGCACAGATACGCAGTATTTT
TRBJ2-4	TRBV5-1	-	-	CASSPAQGRVNIQYF	TGCGCCAGCAGCCCGGCCCAGGGTAGGGTGAACATTCAGTACTTC
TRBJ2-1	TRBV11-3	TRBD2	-	CASSIPGLAGEGNEQFF	TGTGCCAGCAGCATCCCGGGACTAGCGGGAGAGGGTAATGAGCAGTTCTTC
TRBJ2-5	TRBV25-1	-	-	CASSDLRYQETQYF	TGTGCCAGCAGTGACTTGCGGTACCAAGAGACCCAGTACTTC
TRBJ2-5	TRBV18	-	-	CASSLIPADKSGETQYF	TGTGCCAGCTCCCTCATCCCGGCCGACAAAAGTGGAGAGACCCAGTACTTC
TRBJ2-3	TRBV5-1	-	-	CASSLLTGTDTQYF	TGCGCCAGCAGCTTGTTGACAGGCACAGATACGCAGTATTTT
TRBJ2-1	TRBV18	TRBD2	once	CASSQDFNAGGFSYNEQFF	TGTGCCAGCTCGCAAGACTTTAACGCGGGAGGGTTTTCCTACAATGAGCAGTTCTTC
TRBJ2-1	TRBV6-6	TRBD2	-	CATTPTSGNEQFF	TGTGCCACGACCCCGACTAGCGGCAATGAGCAGTTCTTC
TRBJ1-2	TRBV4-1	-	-	CASSQEYSFGPAGGYTF	TGCGCCAGCAGCCAAGAGTATAGCTTTGGCCCAGCGGGCGGCTACACCTTC
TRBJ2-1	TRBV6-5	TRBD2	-	CASSYWREGLNEQFF	TGTGCCAGCAGTTACTGGCGGGAGGGCCTGAATGAGCAGTTCTTC
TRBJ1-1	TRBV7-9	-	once	CASSRVELSLNTEAFF	TGTGCCAGCAGCCGAGTGGAGCTTTCTCTGAACACTGAAGCTTTCTTT
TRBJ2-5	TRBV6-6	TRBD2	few	CASSGLAGAAETQYF	TGTGCCAGCAGCGGACTAGCGGGAGCGGCAGAGACCCAGTACTTC
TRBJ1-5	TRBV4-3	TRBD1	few	CASSLFLPGTGGDQPQHF	TGCGCCAGCAGCCTCTTCCTACCGGGTACAGGGGGCGATCAGCCCCAGCATTTT
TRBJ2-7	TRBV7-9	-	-	CASSLREVYEQYF	TGTGCCAGCAGCTTAAGAGAAGTCTACGAGCAGTACTTC
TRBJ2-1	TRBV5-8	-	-	CASSFRGSSYNEQFF	TGTGCCAGCAGCTTTCGCGGCAGCTCCTACAATGAGCAGTTCTTC